This TCR beta chain was captured in a study of T cell changes during pregnancy in multiple sclerosis. The V gene's germline CDR1 is MRHNA and CDR2 SNTAGT. Trimming removed 9 bases from V and 5 bases from J, with 19 bases in between. There are 14 residues in the CDR3. Only in-frame clones appear in the TCRdb table, and some are missing; sequencing was by immunoSEQ multiplex PCR. Among roughly 48,000 clones listed, 94% were seen once. This chain links TRBV6-4 with TRBJ2-5, with TRBD2 as a possible D gene (5 bases). Source: CD4+ T cells from peripheral blood mononuclear cells, taken in the first trimester of pregnancy. The receptor's source is a female donor with multiple sclerosis, enrolled in a pregnancy study. CDR3 protein: CARSVVRRFETQYF. In nucleotides, the CDR3 is TGTGCCAGATCTGTGGTAAGGAGGTTTGAGACCCAGTACTTC.